One T cell receptor beta chain is described in this entry. Its target is not known. This record comes from a study of graft-versus-host responses after intestinal transplantation. Looking at the study overall: Tacrolimus plus steroids were given to all recipients for approximately 3 years, preceded by anti-thymocyte globulin induction.

Trimming took 6 bases from V and 6 from J; bases not matched to a gene: 8. The CDR3 consists of 14 residues. CDR1 and CDR2 (germline): SNHLY, FYNNEI. Generated by immunoSEQ multiplex PCR, the TCRdb table keeps only in-frame clones and is missing some. The sample includes some 140,000 clones, around nine tenths of them seen just once. This sequence joins TRBV2 and TRBJ2-4, with TRBD1 matching 7 bases. The TCR originated in a human donor who received an intestinal transplant. The sample was unstimulated CD4+ T cells sorted from spleen or lymph node cells, taken before intestinal transplant. The CDR3 nucleotides are TGTGCCAGCAGGGCTACAGGGGTTCGAAACATTCAGTACTTC. As protein: CASRATGVRNIQYF.